This TCR beta chain originates from a study of blood T cell repertoires in COVID-19. Original processing notes: Estimation of nucleated cell counts relied on the amplification of reference gene primers. Method: immunoSEQ multiplex PCR; TCRdb's copy keeps in-frame clones and lacks some. The DNA gave D and trimming, while V, J and clone size come from that table. The data contain 200,000 to 300,000 clones, about 87% of them seen just once; the ten biggest clones take up roughly 4%. V was clipped by 0 bases and J by 0 bases, with 6 bases between them. CDR3 length equals 14 residues. CDR1 is MNHEY, CDR2 SMNVEV, per germline (reference sequence).

The TCR sequence derives from a man in his sixties who had recovered from COVID-19. Sequenced material: peripheral blood. The V call is TRBV27, the J call TRBJ2-7; no reliable D call. Written as DNA, the CDR3 is TGTGCCAGCAGTTTATCTACCAGCTCCTACGAGCAGTACTTC. Translating it yields CASSLSTSSYEQYF.